Listed here are 2 T cell receptor beta chains from one sample, sequenced in a study of T cell repertoires in cytomegalovirus infection. TCRdb reanalysed the reads using MiXCR and keeps one entry per CDR3 protein. The sample shows some 230,000 distinct CDR3 sequences, roughly 22% of them seen only once. Sequencing was carried out using CD8+ T cells from PBMCs. These receptors all come from a human donor in good health (CMV status not recorded). Some clones in this sample may be carry-over from other donors' samples.

Ten or more counts support this clonotype. The chain joins TRBV7-8 to TRBJ1-5; weak D call: TRBD1 (5 bases). Trimming pared 0 bases from V and 3 bases from J, leaving 9 bases between. Germline CDR1 reads SGHVS; CDR2 reads FQNEAQ. This CDR3 is 15 amino acids long. The DNA of the CDR3 is TGTGCCAGCAGCTTAGCTCACAGGCTCAATCAGCCCCAGCATTTT. Translation: CASSLAHRLNQPQHF.

This clonotype has more than one count but fewer than ten. This chain joins TRBV28 and TRBJ2-3, with no clear D. The CDR3 runs 13 residues. Per the germline V gene, CDR1 is MDHEN and CDR2 is SYDVKM. CDR3 amino acids: CAARDERTDTQYF. The CDR3 DNA follows: TGTGCTGCCCGAGATGAACGCACAGATACGCAGTATTTT.